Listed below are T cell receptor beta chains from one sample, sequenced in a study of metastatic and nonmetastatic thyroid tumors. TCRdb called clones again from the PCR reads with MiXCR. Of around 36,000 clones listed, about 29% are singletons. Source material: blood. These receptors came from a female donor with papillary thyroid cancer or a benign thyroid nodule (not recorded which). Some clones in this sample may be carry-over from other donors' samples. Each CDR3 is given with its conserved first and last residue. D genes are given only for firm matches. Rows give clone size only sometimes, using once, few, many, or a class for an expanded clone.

CASTSATGAEDYEQYF,TGTGCCAGCACCTCTGCAACGGGGGCGGAAGACTACGAGCAGTACTTC,TRBV28,TRBJ2-7,NA,few
CASRWPGQGSTGELFF,TGCGCCAGCAGATGGCCGGGACAGGGGTCCACCGGGGAGCTGTTTTTT,TRBV5-1,TRBJ2-2,TRBD1,few
CASSMERLSYEQYF,TGTGCCAGTAGTATGGAACGACTCTCCTACGAGCAGTACTTC,TRBV19,TRBJ2-7,NA,many
CSARSVWTGDCNGELFF,TGCAGTGCTAGAAGTGTGTGGACAGGGGATTGTAACGGGGAGCTGTTTTTT,TRBV20-1,TRBJ2-2,TRBD1,NA
CASSVIGNGYTF,TGTGCCAGCTCGGTAATAGGGAATGGCTACACCTTC,TRBV28,TRBJ1-2,NA,NA
CASSGGPNSPLHF,TGTGCCAGCAGTGGGGGGCCAAATTCACCCCTCCACTTT,TRBV2,TRBJ1-6,NA,many
CASSENPLAGYEQYF,TGTGCCAGCAGTGAAAATCCGCTAGCAGGGTACGAGCAGTACTTC,TRBV6-1,TRBJ2-7,NA,medium-sized
CSARDAGGADTQYF,TGCAGTGCTAGAGATGCGGGAGGGGCAGATACGCAGTATTTT,TRBV20-1,TRBJ2-3,TRBD2,NA
CASSKTYEHDF,TGTGCCAGCAGCAAGACCTACGAGCACGACTTC,TRBV7-2,TRBJ2-7,NA,once
CAISEFLGQSYSYGYTF,TGTGCCATCAGTGAGTTCCTGGGTCAGTCCTACAGCTATGGCTACACCTTC,TRBV10-3,TRBJ1-2,NA,many
CASIYGQCGYGSTF,TGTGCCAGCATTTACGGGCAGTGTGGCTATGGTTCCACCTTC,TRBV6-9,TRBJ1-2,NA,NA
CASTLWGSKETQYF,TGTGCCAGCACCCTCTGGGGGAGCAAAGAGACCCAGTACTTC,TRBV6-1,TRBJ2-5,NA,many
CASSYSPTEQYF,TGTGCCAGCAGTTATTCCCCGACCGAGCAGTACTTC,TRBV6-6,TRBJ2-7,NA,few
CASSLNSQGAYEQYF,TGTGCCAGCAGCTTAAATTCACAGGGTGCCTACGAGCAGTACTTC,TRBV11-2,TRBJ2-7,NA,NA
CASSHVAGGPGEQYF,TGTGCCAGCAGCCATGTAGCGGGAGGGCCGGGCGAGCAGTACTTC,TRBV3-1,TRBJ2-7,TRBD2,many
CSARGLEGYTF,TGCAGTGCTAGAGGGCTGGAAGGCTACACCTTC,TRBV20-1,TRBJ1-2,NA,many